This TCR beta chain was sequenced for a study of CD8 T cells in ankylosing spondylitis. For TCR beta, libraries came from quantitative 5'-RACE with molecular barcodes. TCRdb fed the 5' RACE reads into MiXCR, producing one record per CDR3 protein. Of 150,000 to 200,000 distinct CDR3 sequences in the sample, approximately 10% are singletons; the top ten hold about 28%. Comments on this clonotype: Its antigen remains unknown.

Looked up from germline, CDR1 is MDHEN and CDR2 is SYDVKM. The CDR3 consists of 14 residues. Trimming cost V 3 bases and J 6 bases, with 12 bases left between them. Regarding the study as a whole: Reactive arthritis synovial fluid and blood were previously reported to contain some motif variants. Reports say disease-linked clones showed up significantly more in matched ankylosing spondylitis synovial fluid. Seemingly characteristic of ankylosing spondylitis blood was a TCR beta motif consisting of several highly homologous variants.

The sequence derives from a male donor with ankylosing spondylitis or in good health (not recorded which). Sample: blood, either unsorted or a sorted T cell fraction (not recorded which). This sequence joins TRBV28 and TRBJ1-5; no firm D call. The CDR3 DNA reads TGTGCCAGCAGTTTCGGGAGGGTACGTCAGCCCCAGCATTTT. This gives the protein CASSFGRVRQPQHF.